This T cell receptor beta chain stems from a study of cytomegalovirus exposure and HLA in healthy donors. As for the study in general: Earlier work reported approximately 110 million unique TCR beta sequences from roughly 180 million T cells.

CDR3 size: 14 residues. V was trimmed by 6 bases and J by 1 base, leaving 9 bases between them. In germline, CDR1 is MNHNS, CDR2 SASEGT. 13 Jbeta primers and 60 Vbeta primers were used for the PCR. Sequencing used immunoSEQ multiplex PCR; TCRdb keeps in-frame clones, though not all of them. The sample shows fewer than 180,000 clones, around 74% of them seen only once. The sequence was collected from a man aged 50 or older in good health and CMV-seropositive. Sequencing was done on a sample of PBMCs. This rearrangement joins TRBV6-1 to TRBJ2-2, with D unresolved. CDR3 DNA sequence: TGTGCCAGCAGCCGCGTGCGGAACACCGGGGAGCTGTTTTTT. It encodes CASSRVRNTGELFF.